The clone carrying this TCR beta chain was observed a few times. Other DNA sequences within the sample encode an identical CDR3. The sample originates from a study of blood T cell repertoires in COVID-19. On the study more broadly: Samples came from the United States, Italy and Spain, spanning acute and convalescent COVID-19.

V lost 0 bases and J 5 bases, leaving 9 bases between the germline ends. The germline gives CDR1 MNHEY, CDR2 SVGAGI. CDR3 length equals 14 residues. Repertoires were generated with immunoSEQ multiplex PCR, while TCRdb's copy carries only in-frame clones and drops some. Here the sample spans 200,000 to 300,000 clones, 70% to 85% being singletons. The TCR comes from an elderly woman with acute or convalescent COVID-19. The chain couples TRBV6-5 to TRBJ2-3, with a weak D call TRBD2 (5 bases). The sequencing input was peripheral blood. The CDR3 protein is CASSYSTGRDTQYF. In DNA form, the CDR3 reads TGTGCCAGCAGTTACTCGACGGGGAGAGATACGCAGTATTTT.